This record covers a single T cell receptor (beta chain). Its cognate antigen is unknown. TCRdb's copy holds only in-frame clones and misses some; the assay was immunoSEQ multiplex PCR. The table has around 100,000 clones, around 93% seen once. Time point meaning: peripheral blood 6 weeks after treatment start. The ends were cut back, 6 bases at V and 2 bases at J, with 10 bases in the middle. CDR3 length: 13 amino acids. CDR1 is LNHDA and CDR2 is SQIVND in the germline V gene (reference sequence). The data originate from a study of PD-L1 blockade in urothelial cancer. On the study more broadly: Blood samples had a median of approximately 150,000 T cells.

General study points: Pretreatment blood TCR clonality under the median forecast improved survival. In blood at 3 weeks, tumor-associated clones expanded more among patients with durable benefit.

The V call is TRBV19, the J call TRBJ2-5; D uncertain. The clonotype originates from a man aged 55 to 70 with urothelial cancer. Sequencing used PBMCs, obtained around atezolizumab (anti-PD-L1) treatment. Here the CDR3 reads CASSVKTQETQYF. The CDR3 bases are TGTGCCAGTAGCGTTAAAACACAAGAGACCCAGTACTTC.